This T cell receptor (beta chain) was found in a study of Ad26.COV2.S vaccination and SARS-CoV-2 variants. Treatment specified: 15 to 20 received Ad26.COV2.S at low or high dose, single or two shots; about 5 received placebo; per-sample allocation not given. Following the first vaccine or placebo injection, samples were taken on day 63. Produced via immunoSEQ multiplex PCR; TCRdb's table is partial and in-frame only. In the table there are some 240,000 clones, roughly 89% of which are singletons. CDR1 LNHDA and CDR2 SQIVND come from the germline V gene (reference sequence). This CDR3 region has 17 residues. The V and J ends lost 10 bases and 2 bases respectively, with 24 bases between them.

This chain uses TRBV19 with TRBJ1-5; D might be TRBD1 (5 bases). The sample was peripheral blood, taken in a trial of Ad26.COV2.S vaccine versus placebo. The origin of this receptor is a person aged 18-65 years who received the Ad26.COV2.S COVID-19 vaccine or a placebo. CDR3 DNA sequence: TGTGCCACGGGGGAGAGTCGCGGCAGTTCGGGCAATCAGCCCCAGCATTTT. Residues: CATGESRGSSGNQPQHF.